The rows below give T cell receptor beta chains drawn from one sample of a study of blood T cell repertoires in COVID-19. The protocol was immunoSEQ multiplex PCR, while the TCRdb copy is restricted to in-frame clones and leaves out a portion. This table has hundreds of thousands of clones, around four fifths appearing once. The sequencing sample was made of peripheral blood. Receptors were obtained from a woman between 50 and 59 years old with acute or convalescent COVID-19. CDR3s include the opening cysteine and the closing phenylalanine or tryptophan. D genes are given only for firm matches. The size of a clone is reported for some rows only, either as once, few or many, or as a class for expanded clones.

- - 12 TRBJ1-5 TRBV2 TGTGCCAGTGATGGAAACGGGCAGCCCCAGCATTTT CASDGNGQPQHF
TRBD2 - 17 TRBJ2-2 TRBV10-3 TGTGCCATCAGTTCTGGACTAGCGGGAGTTGGCACCGGGGAGCTGTTTTTT CAISSGLAGVGTGELFF
- - 15 TRBJ2-7 TRBV28 TGTGCCAGCAGTTTAGTTTCGGCAGGGGGGTGGGAGCAGTACTTC CASSLVSAGGWEQYF
- few 13 TRBJ1-1 TRBV9 TGTGCCAGCAGCGCCCCCTCAGGGGTCGAAGCTTTCTTT CASSAPSGVEAFF
- - 15 TRBJ1-1 TRBV27 TGTGCCAGCAGACCCCTCCTTTTGGCGAACACTGAAGCTTTCTTT CASRPLLLANTEAFF
TRBD1 - 15 TRBJ1-2 TRBV6-5 TGTGCCAGCAGCGACTGGACAGGGCCTAACTATGGCTACACCTTC CASSDWTGPNYGYTF
TRBD1 few 14 TRBJ1-3 TRBV29-1 TGCAGCATGACAGGGGCCAACTCTGGAAACACCATATATTTT CSMTGANSGNTIYF
TRBD2 - 16 TRBJ2-1 TRBV5-4 TGTGCCAGCAGCTTGGGACTAGCGGGAGAGATCAATGAGCAGTTCTTC CASSLGLAGEINEQFF
- - 14 TRBJ2-7 TRBV2 TGTGCCAGTGAGAACGACAGGATGACCTACGAGCAGTACTTC CASENDRMTYEQYF
- - 15 TRBJ1-2 TRBV28 TGTGCCAGCAGTTTAGGTACAGGGAAGGACTATGGCTACACCTTC CASSLGTGKDYGYTF
TRBD2 - 18 TRBJ2-3 TRBV5-4 TGTGCCAGCAGCCCCCCGGGTTTTGCGGGAGGGTTAAGGGATACGCAGTATTTT CASSPPGFAGGLRDTQYF
TRBD1 - 16 TRBJ2-7 TRBV5-1 TGCGCCAGCAGCAGCGCCTTCGACAGGGGGCCACACGAGCAGTACTTC CASSSAFDRGPHEQYF
- - 16 TRBJ2-5 TRBV11-2 TGTGCCAGCAGCTTTGAGACGGGGGGCTGGGGAGAGACCCAGTACTTC CASSFETGGWGETQYF
- - 14 TRBJ1-2 TRBV27 TGTGCCAGCAGCACACAGGGCGGCAACTATGGCTACACCTTC CASSTQGGNYGYTF
- - 13 TRBJ1-1 TRBV11-3 TGTGCCAGCAGCTTTAACAGGGACACTGAAGCTTTCTTT CASSFNRDTEAFF
TRBD1 - 15 TRBJ1-4 TRBV9 TGTGCCAGCAGCGCCCGAGAGGGGGCGAATGAAAAACTGTTTTTT CASSAREGANEKLFF
TRBD2 - 16 TRBJ2-2 TRBV19 TGTGCCAGTGGGCCCCGCGGGAGGTCGGGGGCCGGGGAGCTGTTTTTT CASGPRGRSGAGELFF